The 26 T cell receptor beta chains given below trace back to one sample, sequenced in a study of blood T cell repertoires in COVID-19. The assay was immunoSEQ multiplex PCR, and TCRdb's table has in-frame clones only and misses some. The sample consists of some 130,000 clones, approximately 81% of them appearing once. The source material was peripheral blood. These receptors originate from a woman of 80 years or more with acute or convalescent COVID-19.

CDR3 sequence: CASSGPAGNDYGYTF. In DNA, the CDR3 is TGTGCCAGCTCCGGACCGGCAGGGAATGACTATGGCTACACCTTC. This chain uses TRBV2 with TRBJ1-2; a weak D match, TRBD1 (5 bases). The CDR3 has 15 amino acids. Germline CDR1 and CDR2: SNHLY and FYNNEI. Trimming left V 8 bases short and J 3 bases short, with 19 bases between.

The chain combines TRBV27 with TRBJ1-6, with a possible D match to TRBD1 (5 bases). Trimming pared 4 bases from V and 10 bases from J, leaving 17 bases between. Germline CDR1 is MNHEY and CDR2 is SMNVEV (reference sequence). The CDR3 extends over 15 amino acids. CDR3 in DNA: TGTGCCAGCAGTTCCCTCCCCAGGGAGGCCTCACCCCTCCACTTT. This gives the protein CASSSLPREASPLHF.

This clone was found a few times. The CDR3 spells CASSPQGVANSPLHF. CDR3 bases: TGTGCCAGCAGCCCACAGGGGGTCGCGAATTCACCCCTCCACTTT. The chain has TRBV7-2 and TRBJ1-6; 8 bases are a match to TRBD1. V lost 5 bases, J lost 7 bases, and 7 bases stayed unmatched. Germline assignment: CDR1 SGHTA and CDR2 FQGNSA. The CDR3 has 15 residues.

The gene calls are TRBV28 and TRBJ1-5; perhaps TRBD1 as D (5 bases). The CDR3 is 14 amino acids. Germline CDR1 MDHEN, CDR2 SYDVKM. Trimming took 3 bases from V and 7 from J, leaving 13 bases between them. The CDR3 spells CASSLWGGGQPQHF. CDR3 bases: TGTGCCAGCAGTTTGTGGGGGGGTGGGCAGCCCCAGCATTTT.

The genes are TRBV6-5 and TRBJ1-5, with 7 bases lining up with TRBD1. Germline V gene lookup returns CDR1 MNHEY and CDR2 SVGAGI. Losses at the gene ends were 6 bases for V and 5 bases for J; bases not matched to a gene: 4. The length of the CDR3 is 13 residues. In nucleotides, the CDR3 is TGTGCCAGCAGAACAGGGGCTTATCAGCCCCAGCATTTT. Its translation: CASRTGAYQPQHF.

V and J are TRBV3-1 (or the pseudogene TRBV3-2) and TRBJ1-1; D call uncertain. The germline V and J ends were trimmed by 1 base and 3 bases, with 9 bases remaining between them. This CDR3 has 14 residues. The germline V gene encodes CDR1 LGHDT and CDR2 YNNKEL (reference sequence). The CDR3 reads CASSQGAGYTEAFF. CDR3 bases: TGTGCCAGCAGCCAAGGAGCGGGGTACACTGAAGCTTTCTTT.

Regarding this clone: The sample contains more than one DNA sequence encoding this CDR3. The rearrangement links TRBV2 to TRBJ2-7; 8 bases agree with TRBD1. The CDR3 runs 13 residues. V lost 3 bases to trimming and J lost 3 bases; unmatched junction nucleotides: 1. Germline lookup yields CDR1 SNHLY and CDR2 FYNNEI. As DNA, the CDR3 is TGTGCCAGCAGTGAGGACAGGGTCTACGAGCAGTACTTC. The encoded protein is CASSEDRVYEQYF.

The chain combines TRBV19 with TRBJ1-5; 9 bases map to TRBD1. Looked up from germline, CDR1 is LNHDA and CDR2 is SQIVND (reference sequence). Trimming removed 5 bases from V and 5 bases from J; junction bases left unmatched: 4. The CDR3 contains 14 residues. The CDR3 DNA reads as TGTGCCAGTAGTGGACAGGGGAGGCATCAGCCCCAGCATTTT. The encoded protein is CASSGQGRHQPQHF. Supplemented by reference TRBV19 and TRBJ1-5, the full variable domain reads DGGITQSPKYLFRKEGQNVTLSCEQNLNHDAMYWYRQDPGQGLRLIYYSQIVNDFQKGDIAEGYSVSREKKESFPLTVTSAQKNPTAFYLCASSGQGRHQPQHFGDGTRLSIL.

This clone has only a few counts. The chain carries TRBV19 and TRBJ2-7; D is uncertain. The CDR3 covers 14 residues. Germline assignment: CDR1 LNHDA and CDR2 SQIVND (reference sequence). V was cut by 6 bases and J by 0 bases, with 12 bases left in between. CDR3 DNA sequence: TGTGCCAGTAGGGCCGATCGCTTCTCCTACGAGCAGTACTTC. It codes for CASRADRFSYEQYF.

The chain combines TRBV18 with TRBJ1-5; tentative D call: TRBD1 (6 bases). Germline loops: CDR1 KGHSH, CDR2 LQKENI. This CDR3 has 15 amino acids. V was clipped by 4 bases and J by 6 bases, with 16 bases between them. Here the CDR3 DNA reads TGTGCCAGCTCACGCGAACAGAACAGGGTTCAGCCCCAGCATTTT. This codes for CASSREQNRVQPQHF.

To note about this clone: The junction departs from the called germline gene at one end, perhaps through a read error. V is TRBV6-1 and J is TRBJ1-6; unclear D gene. The CDR3 covers 15 residues. Germline CDR1 reads MNHNS; CDR2 reads SASEGT. CDR3 protein: CASSEVGGNNSPLHF. DNA for the CDR3: TGTGCCAGCAGCGAAGTGGGAGGGAATAATTCACCCCTCCACTTT.

The chain carries TRBV6-5 and TRBJ1-6; D gene unclear. Germline loops: CDR1 MNHEY, CDR2 SVGAGI. This CDR3 has 14 amino acids. V was trimmed by 6 bases and J by 4 bases, leaving 10 bases between them. CDR3 coding DNA: TGTGCCAGCAGCCCCTCCACTTATAATTCACCCCTCCACTTT. This translates into CASSPSTYNSPLHF.

This clone was seen only a few times. CDR3 sequence: CASSPAPGRDWQPQHF. Written as DNA, the CDR3 is TGTGCCAGCAGCCCCGCCCCTGGGAGGGACTGGCAGCCCCAGCATTTT. This sequence joins TRBV7-6 and TRBJ1-5, with a tentative D call TRBD1 (5 bases). V was clipped by 5 bases and J by 7 bases, with 21 bases between them. This CDR3 is built from 16 residues. Germline-derived CDR1 and CDR2 are SGHVS and FNYEAQ.

This clone was counted a single time. V and J are TRBV28 and TRBJ1-4; 7 nucleotides match TRBD1. CDR1 and CDR2 from the germline V gene are MDHEN and SYDVKM. V lost 5 bases, J lost 2 bases, and 5 bases stayed unmatched. The CDR3 totals 15 residues. The CDR3 DNA is TGTGCCAGCAGTCCCGGGACAGCCACTAATGAAAAACTGTTTTTT. Its protein is CASSPGTATNEKLFF. Looking up the rest from reference TRBV28 and TRBJ1-4 gives the full variable domain: DVKVTQSSRYLVKRTGEKVFLECVQDMDHENMFWYRQDPGLGLRLIYFSYDVKMKEKGDIPEGYSVSREKKERFSLILESASTNQTSMYLCASSPGTATNEKLFFGSGTQLSVL.

The rearrangement uses TRBV7-8 and TRBJ1-4; 10 bases are shared with TRBD1. The CDR3 length is 14 residues. Trimming removed 3 bases from V and 8 bases from J; junction bases left unmatched: 3. Germline CDR1 is SGHVS and CDR2 is FQNEAQ. Written as DNA, the CDR3 is TGTGCCAGCAGCTTTGACAGGGGGCGAGAAAAACTGTTTTTT. Amino acids: CASSFDRGREKLFF.

The V and J genes are TRBV30 and TRBJ2-3; 12 nucleotides agree with TRBD2. The CDR3 is 15 residues long. J lost 6 bases, V lost 3 bases, and 7 bases had no gene match. Germline V gene sequence: CDR1 GTSNPN, CDR2 SVGIG (reference sequence). CDR3 in amino acids: CAWRPTSGSADTQYF. The CDR3 coding sequence is TGTGCCTGGAGGCCGACTAGCGGGAGCGCGGATACGCAGTATTTT. The complete variable domain, with remaining parts taken from reference TRBV30 and TRBJ2-3, reads SQTIHQWPATLVQPVGSPLSLECTVEGTSNPNLYWYRQAAGRGLQLLFYSVGIGQISSEVPQNLSASRPQDRQFILSSKKLLLSDSGFYLCAWRPTSGSADTQYFGPGTRLTVL.

The V call is TRBV7-6, the J call TRBJ2-5, with D maybe TRBD1 (5 bases). The ends were cut back, 5 bases at V and 4 bases at J, with 17 bases in the middle. The CDR3 length is 15 residues. Germline CDR1 and CDR2: SGHVS and FNYEAQ. The CDR3 sequence: CASSPRPGKLETQYF. CDR3 sequence (DNA): TGTGCCAGCAGCCCCCGCCCAGGGAAATTAGAGACCCAGTACTTC.

The chain links TRBV4-2 to TRBJ2-1; TRBD2 aligns across 7 bases. This CDR3 has 16 residues. From germline, CDR1 is LGHNA and CDR2 YNFKEQ. J was trimmed by 1 base and V by 0 bases; bases with no gene match: 3. The CDR3 sequence is CASSQEGGSSYNEQFF. DNA of the CDR3: TGTGCCAGCAGCCAAGAAGGCGGGAGTTCCTACAATGAGCAGTTCTTC.

The gene calls are TRBV7-2 and TRBJ1-1, with TRBD1 matching 8 bases. The CDR3 sequence is 14 residues long. V was pared by 4 bases and J by 4 bases, with 5 bases of the junction left unmatched. The V gene's germline CDR1 is SGHTA and CDR2 FQGNSA. CDR3 sequence reads: CASSSRQGSTEAFF. CDR3 bases: TGTGCCAGCAGCTCCCGACAGGGGAGCACTGAAGCTTTCTTT. The full variable domain, with the rest looked up from reference TRBV7-2 and TRBJ1-1, is GAGVSQSPSNKVTEKGKDVELRCDPISGHTALYWYRQSLGQGLEFLIYFQGNSAPDKSGLPSDRFSAERTGGSVSTLTIQRTQQEDSAVYLCASSSRQGSTEAFFGQGTRLTVV.

The rearrangement joins TRBV3-1 (or the pseudogene TRBV3-2) to TRBJ2-1; possible D gene TRBD2, 6 bases. CDR3 length: 17 residues. Germline V gene data show CDR1 as LGHDT and CDR2 as YNNKEL (reference sequence). V lost 0 bases to trimming and J lost 4 bases, with 16 bases between them. The CDR3 loop is CASSQDELGAGYNEQFF. The CDR3 DNA is TGTGCCAGCAGCCAAGATGAGTTAGGGGCGGGGTACAATGAGCAGTTCTTC.

The V call is TRBV19, the J call TRBJ2-1; D might be TRBD2 (5 bases). Deletions cut 3 bases from V and 1 base from J, with 10 bases between. The CDR3 covers 15 residues. Per the germline V gene, CDR1 is LNHDA and CDR2 is SQIVND (reference sequence). Written as DNA, the CDR3 is TGTGCCAGTAGTATGGACTTTGAATCCTACAATGAGCAGTTCTTC. Translated, it gives CASSMDFESYNEQFF. The variable domain in full, with the rest retrieved from reference TRBV19 and TRBJ2-1, is DGGITQSPKYLFRKEGQNVTLSCEQNLNHDAMYWYRQDPGQGLRLIYYSQIVNDFQKGDIAEGYSVSREKKESFPLTVTSAQKNPTAFYLCASSMDFESYNEQFFGPGTRLTVL.

The chain is built from TRBV29-1 and TRBJ2-7; the D gene is possibly TRBD1 (5 bases). The V end lost 6 bases, the J end lost 2 bases, and 14 bases lay between the germline ends. This CDR3 contains 13 residues. Germline CDR1 reads SQVTM; CDR2 reads ANQGSEA. Written as DNA, the CDR3 is TGCAGCGTCCGACAGACCTCCGCCTACGAGCAGTACTTC. Its translation is CSVRQTSAYEQYF.

The V gene is TRBV5-1, the J gene TRBJ2-3; 15 nucleotides agree with TRBD2. The CDR3 runs to 17 residues. The germline V gene has CDR1 SGHRS and CDR2 YFSETQ. Trimming removed 4 bases from V and 0 bases from J; junction bases left unmatched: 3. CDR3 residues: CASSRGLAGGSTDTQYF. For the CDR3, the DNA is TGCGCCAGCAGCCGGGGACTAGCGGGGGGAAGCACAGATACGCAGTATTTT.

The chain couples TRBV19 to TRBJ2-1, with 13 bases aligning to TRBD2. This CDR3 comprises 17 residues. CDR1 is LNHDA, CDR2 SQIVND, per germline (reference sequence). The trim removed 4 bases at V and 7 bases at J, leaving 10 bases unmatched. CDR3 amino acids: CASSTEPGLAGRNEQFF. Here the CDR3 DNA reads TGTGCCAGTAGTACCGAACCGGGACTAGCGGGGAGGAATGAGCAGTTCTTC.

The chain recombines TRBV6-5 with TRBJ1-6; D is ambiguous. V was pared by 6 bases and J by 7 bases, with 7 bases between. CDR3 length equals 12 residues. Germline CDR1 and CDR2: MNHEY and SVGAGI. The CDR3 sequence is CASRGGNSPLHF. The CDR3 DNA is TGTGCCAGCAGGGGAGGGAATTCACCCCTCCACTTT.

The V call is TRBV6-2 or TRBV6-3, the J call TRBJ1-3; no clear D gene. Germline V gene lookup returns CDR1 MNHEY and CDR2 SVGEGT. The CDR3 loop spans 15 amino acids. V lost 6 bases, J lost 0 bases, and 12 bases lay in between. Here the CDR3 DNA reads TGTGCCAGCAGCATAGACCGGAGCTCTGGAAACACCATATATTTT. It specifies CASSIDRSSGNTIYF.